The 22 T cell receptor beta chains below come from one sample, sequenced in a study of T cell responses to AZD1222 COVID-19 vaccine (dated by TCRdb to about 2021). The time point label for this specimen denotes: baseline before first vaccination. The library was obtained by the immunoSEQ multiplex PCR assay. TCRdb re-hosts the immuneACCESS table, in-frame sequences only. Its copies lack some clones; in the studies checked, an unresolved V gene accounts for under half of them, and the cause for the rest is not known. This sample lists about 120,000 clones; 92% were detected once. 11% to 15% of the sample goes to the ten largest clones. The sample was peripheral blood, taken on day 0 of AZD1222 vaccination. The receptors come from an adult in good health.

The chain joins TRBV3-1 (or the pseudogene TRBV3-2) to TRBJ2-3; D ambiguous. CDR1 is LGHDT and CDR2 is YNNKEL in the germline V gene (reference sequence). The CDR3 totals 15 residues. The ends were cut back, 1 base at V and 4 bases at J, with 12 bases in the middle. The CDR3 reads CASSQVTGRADTQYF. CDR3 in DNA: TGTGCCAGCAGCCAAGTTACCGGCCGAGCAGATACGCAGTATTTT.

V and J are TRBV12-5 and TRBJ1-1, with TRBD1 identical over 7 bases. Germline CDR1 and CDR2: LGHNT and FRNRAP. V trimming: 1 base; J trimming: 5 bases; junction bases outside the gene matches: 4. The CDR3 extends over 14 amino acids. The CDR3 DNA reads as TGTGCTAGTGGTTTGGAGAACAGGGGTACTGAAGCTTTCTTT. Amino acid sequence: CASGLENRGTEAFF.

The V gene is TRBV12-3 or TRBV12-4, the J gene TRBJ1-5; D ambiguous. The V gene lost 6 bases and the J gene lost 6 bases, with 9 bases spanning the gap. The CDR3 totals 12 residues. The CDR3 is CASSQPGQPQHF. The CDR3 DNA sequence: TGTGCCAGCAGCCAACCGGGTCAGCCCCAGCATTTT.

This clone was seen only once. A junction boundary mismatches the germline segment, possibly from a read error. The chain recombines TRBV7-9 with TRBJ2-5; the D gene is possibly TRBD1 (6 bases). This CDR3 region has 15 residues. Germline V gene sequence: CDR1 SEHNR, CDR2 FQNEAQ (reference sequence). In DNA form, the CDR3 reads TGTGCCAGCAACTTACCAGGACAGCTCCAAGAGACCCAGTACTTC. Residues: CASNLPGQLQETQYF.

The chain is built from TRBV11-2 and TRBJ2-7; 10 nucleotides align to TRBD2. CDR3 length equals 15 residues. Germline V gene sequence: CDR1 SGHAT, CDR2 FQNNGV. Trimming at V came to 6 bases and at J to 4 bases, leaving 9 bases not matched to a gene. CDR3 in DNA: TGTGCCAGCAGACTAGCGGGAAGTTTGAGGTACGAGCAGTACTTC. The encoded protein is CASRLAGSLRYEQYF.

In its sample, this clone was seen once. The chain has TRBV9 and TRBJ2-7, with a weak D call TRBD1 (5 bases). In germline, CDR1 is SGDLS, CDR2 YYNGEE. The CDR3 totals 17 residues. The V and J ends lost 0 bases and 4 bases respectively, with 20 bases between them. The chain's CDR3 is CASSVALMGQENYEQYF. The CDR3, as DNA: TGTGCCAGCAGCGTAGCTTTAATGGGGCAGGAAAATTACGAGCAGTACTTC.

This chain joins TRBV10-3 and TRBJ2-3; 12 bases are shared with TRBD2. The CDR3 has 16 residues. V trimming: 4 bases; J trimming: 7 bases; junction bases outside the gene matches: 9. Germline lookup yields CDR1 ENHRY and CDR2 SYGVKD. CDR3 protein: CAISGVLAGGVNTQYF. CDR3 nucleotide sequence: TGTGCCATCAGTGGCGTGCTAGCGGGAGGGGTAAATACGCAGTATTTT.

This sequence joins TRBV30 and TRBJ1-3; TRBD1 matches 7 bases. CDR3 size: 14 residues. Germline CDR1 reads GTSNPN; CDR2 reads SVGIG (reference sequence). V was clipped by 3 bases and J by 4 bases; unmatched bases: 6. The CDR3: CAWRAQGRGNTIYF. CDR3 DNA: TGTGCCTGGAGAGCACAGGGGAGAGGAAACACCATATATTTT.

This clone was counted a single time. The CDR3 region has the DNA TGTGCCAGCATCCCCCCAGCGGCGGGTGGCGGGGAGCTGTTTTTT. It translates to CASIPPAAGGGELFF. The rearrangement uses TRBV28 and TRBJ2-2, with a weak D call TRBD2 (5 bases). The length of the CDR3 is 15 residues. Germline CDR1 and CDR2: MDHEN and SYDVKM. Trimming stripped 7 bases from V and 7 bases from J, with 19 bases between. Variable domain in full (rest from reference TRBV28 and TRBJ2-2): DVKVTQSSRYLVKRTGEKVFLECVQDMDHENMFWYRQDPGLGLRLIYFSYDVKMKEKGDIPEGYSVSREKKERFSLILESASTNQTSMYLCASIPPAAGGGELFFGEGSRLTVL.

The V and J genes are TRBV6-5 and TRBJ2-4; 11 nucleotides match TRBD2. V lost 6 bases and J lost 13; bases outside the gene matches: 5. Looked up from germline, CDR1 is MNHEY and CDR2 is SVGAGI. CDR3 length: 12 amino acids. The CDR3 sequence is CASSQLAGEQYF. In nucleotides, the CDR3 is TGTGCCAGCAGCCAACTAGCGGGAGAACAGTACTTC.

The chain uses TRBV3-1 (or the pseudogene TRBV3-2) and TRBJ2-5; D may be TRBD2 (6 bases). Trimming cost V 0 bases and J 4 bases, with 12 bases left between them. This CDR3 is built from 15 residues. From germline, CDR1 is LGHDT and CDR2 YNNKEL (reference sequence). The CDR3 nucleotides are TGTGCCAGCAGCCAAGATCAACTAGCAGGAGAGACCCAGTACTTC. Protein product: CASSQDQLAGETQYF.

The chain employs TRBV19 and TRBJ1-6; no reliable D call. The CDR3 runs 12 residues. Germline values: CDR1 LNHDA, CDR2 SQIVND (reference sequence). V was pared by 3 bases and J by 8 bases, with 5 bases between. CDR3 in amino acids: CASSIEDSPLHF. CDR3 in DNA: TGTGCCAGTAGTATCGAGGATTCACCCCTCCACTTT.

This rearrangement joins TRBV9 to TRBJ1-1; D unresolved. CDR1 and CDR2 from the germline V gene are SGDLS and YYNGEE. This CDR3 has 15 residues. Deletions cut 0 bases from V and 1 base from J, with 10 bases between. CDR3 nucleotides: TGTGCCAGCAGCGTAGTATTAGGTGGGAACACTGAAGCTTTCTTT. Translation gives CASSVVLGGNTEAFF.

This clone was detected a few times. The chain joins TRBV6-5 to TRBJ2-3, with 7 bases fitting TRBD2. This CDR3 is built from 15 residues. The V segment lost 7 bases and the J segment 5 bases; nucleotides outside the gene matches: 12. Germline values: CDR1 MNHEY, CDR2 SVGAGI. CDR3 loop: CASTGRPGGKDTQYF. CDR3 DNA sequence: TGTGCCAGCACCGGGAGGCCCGGAGGGAAAGATACGCAGTATTTT.

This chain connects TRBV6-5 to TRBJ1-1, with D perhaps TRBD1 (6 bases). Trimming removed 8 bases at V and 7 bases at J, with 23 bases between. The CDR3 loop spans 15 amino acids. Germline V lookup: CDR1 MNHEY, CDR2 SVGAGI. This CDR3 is CASAGTRGRFDEAFF. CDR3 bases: TGTGCCAGCGCCGGGACCAGGGGTCGGTTCGATGAAGCTTTCTTT.

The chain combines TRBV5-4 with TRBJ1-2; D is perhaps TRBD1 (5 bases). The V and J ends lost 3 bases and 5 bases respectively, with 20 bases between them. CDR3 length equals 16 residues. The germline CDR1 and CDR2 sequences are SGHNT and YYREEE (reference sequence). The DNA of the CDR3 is TGTGCCAGCAGCTCGGTCCAGGGTCCCCTTAGTTATGGCTACACCTTC. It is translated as CASSSVQGPLSYGYTF.

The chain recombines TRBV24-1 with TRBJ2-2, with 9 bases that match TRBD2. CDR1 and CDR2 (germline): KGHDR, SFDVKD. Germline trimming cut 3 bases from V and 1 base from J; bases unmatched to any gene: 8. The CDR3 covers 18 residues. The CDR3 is CATSDIPGLARNTGELFF. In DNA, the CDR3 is TGTGCCACCAGTGATATACCGGGACTAGCTCGGAACACCGGGGAGCTGTTTTTT.

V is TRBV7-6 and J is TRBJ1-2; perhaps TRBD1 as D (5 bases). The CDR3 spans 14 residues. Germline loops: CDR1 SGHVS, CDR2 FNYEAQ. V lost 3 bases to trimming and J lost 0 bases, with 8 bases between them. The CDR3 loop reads CASSFGTANYGYTF. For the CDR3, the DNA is TGTGCCAGCAGCTTCGGGACCGCTAACTATGGCTACACCTTC.

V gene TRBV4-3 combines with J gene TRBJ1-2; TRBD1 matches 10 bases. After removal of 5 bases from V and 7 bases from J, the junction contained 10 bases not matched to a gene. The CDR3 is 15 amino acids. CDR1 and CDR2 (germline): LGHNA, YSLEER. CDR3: CASSALGTGVVGYTF. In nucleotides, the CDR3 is TGCGCCAGCAGCGCTTTGGGGACAGGGGTTGTTGGCTACACCTTC.

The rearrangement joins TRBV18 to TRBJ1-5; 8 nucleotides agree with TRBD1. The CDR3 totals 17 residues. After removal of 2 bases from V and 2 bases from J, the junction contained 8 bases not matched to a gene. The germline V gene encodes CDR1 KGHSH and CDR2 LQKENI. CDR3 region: CASSPGGRGLGNQPQHF. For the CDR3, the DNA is TGTGCCAGCTCACCAGGGGGCAGGGGGCTAGGCAATCAGCCCCAGCATTTT.

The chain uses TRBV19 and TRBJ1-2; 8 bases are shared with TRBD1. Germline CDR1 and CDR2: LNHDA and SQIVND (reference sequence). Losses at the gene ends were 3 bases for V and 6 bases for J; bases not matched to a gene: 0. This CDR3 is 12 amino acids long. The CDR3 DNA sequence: TGTGCCAGTAGTATGACAGGGGATGGCTACACCTTC. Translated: CASSMTGDGYTF.

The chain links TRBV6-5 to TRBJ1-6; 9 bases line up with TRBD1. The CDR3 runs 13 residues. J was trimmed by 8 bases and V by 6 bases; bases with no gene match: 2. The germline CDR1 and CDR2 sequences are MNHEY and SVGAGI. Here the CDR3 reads CASRRTGDSPLHF. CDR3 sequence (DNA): TGTGCCAGCAGAAGGACAGGGGATTCACCCCTCCACTTT.